A selection of T cell receptor beta chains follows, all from one sample in a study of identical twins. TCRdb redid the calling of the 5' RACE reads with MiXCR, one entry per CDR3 protein. The data contain about 730,000 distinct CDR3 sequences, 21% of them seen just once; the ten biggest clones take up 4% to 5.5%. These data were also filed under a second study, of T cells expressing NK-cell markers.

The sequencing input was PBMCs. Every receptor here comes from a woman under 30 in good health. The CDR3 runs from the conserved cysteine through the conserved F or W. D genes are given only for firm matches. A clone size is listed for some rows: how often the clone was seen (once, few, many), or a class if it is expanded.

d_call j_call v_call clone_size cdr3_nt cdr3_aa
- TRBJ2-1 TRBV4-2 - TGTGCCAGCAGCCAACTAGCCTCGGCGTCGGGGCAGTTCTTC CASSQLASASGQFF
TRBD2 TRBJ2-3 TRBV20-1 - TGCAGTGCTAGAGACGGTCGTGGGCGGGAGTGGATAGATACGCAGTATTTT CSARDGRGREWIDTQYF
- TRBJ1-5 TRBV5-1 many TGCGCCAGCAGCTTGGAAGGTATTCAGCCCCAGCATTTT CASSLEGIQPQHF
- TRBJ2-1 TRBV20-1 - TGCAGTGCCATTAGACCCCCGGATAATGAGCAGTTCTTC CSAIRPPDNEQFF
TRBD2 TRBJ2-7 TRBV28 - TGTGCCAGCAGTCCCCATGGGGGGGACTACGAGCAGTACTTC CASSPHGGDYEQYF
TRBD2 TRBJ2-7 TRBV12-3/TRBV12-4 few TGTGCCAGCAGTTTTAGCGGGAAGCAGTACTTC CASSFSGKQYF
- TRBJ1-5 TRBV7-2 few TGTGCCAGCAGCTTATCACCGTATAGCAATCAGCCCCAGCATTTT CASSLSPYSNQPQHF
- TRBJ1-1 TRBV5-1 - TGCGCCAGCAGCCTCTTCAGGGCTCGGAACACTGAAGCTTTCTTT CASSLFRARNTEAFF
- TRBJ1-5 TRBV6-5 - TGTGCCAGCAGTTACTCGACAGATGGGAATCAGCCCCAGCATTTT CASSYSTDGNQPQHF
- TRBJ2-1 TRBV27 - TGTGCCAGCAGTGGGGGGGACAGCCTCCTCACCACAAACAATGAGCAGTTCTTC CASSGGDSLLTTNNEQFF
- TRBJ2-7 TRBV12-3/TRBV12-4 - TGTGCCAGCAGTCCCCTCTCTACCCCCGACGAGCAGTACTTC CASSPLSTPDEQYF
- TRBJ2-3 TRBV5-1 many TGCGCCAGCCGGGTCCGCGTCGGGGGAATGGATACGCAGTATTTT CASRVRVGGMDTQYF
- TRBJ1-1 TRBV7-9 - TGTGCCAGCAGGACCCCGTGGGGGGGCTCACATACTGAAGCTTTCTTT CASRTPWGGSHTEAFF
- TRBJ2-3 TRBV9 - TGTGCCAGCAGCGTTGGGGGCAGCCACACAGATACGCAGTATTTT CASSVGGSHTDTQYF
TRBD1 TRBJ2-3 TRBV20-1 many TGCAGTGCTAGGCCGGGACAGGGGGTCTCCGGAGATACGCAGTATTTT CSARPGQGVSGDTQYF
- TRBJ2-3 TRBV30 few TGTGCCTGGACTGGAGCGGAGAGCACAGATACGCAGTATTTT CAWTGAESTDTQYF
- TRBJ2-7 TRBV12-3/TRBV12-4 few TGTGCCAGCAGTATTGGGACATCTAGGAACGAGCAGTACTTC CASSIGTSRNEQYF
- TRBJ2-1 TRBV12-3/TRBV12-4 - TGTGCCAGCAGTTTGGCCATTGAGCAGTTCTTC CASSLAIEQFF
- TRBJ2-2 TRBV7-9 - TGTGCCTTGGCGGGAATCCCGAACACCGGGGAGCTGTTTTTT CALAGIPNTGELFF
- TRBJ2-5 TRBV24-1 few TGTGCCACCAGTGATTCCTTTCCCCAGACCCAGTACTTC CATSDSFPQTQYF
TRBD1 TRBJ2-2 TRBV5-1 - TGCGCCAGCACCCACGGAGACAGGGACACCGGGGAGCTGTTTTTT CASTHGDRDTGELFF
- TRBJ2-1 TRBV27 - TGTGCCAGCAGTTTCGGAGGACTTGAGCAGTTCTTC CASSFGGLEQFF
- TRBJ2-7 TRBV10-2 many TGCGCCAGCAGTGAGGGCAGCAACCACGAGCAGTACTTC CASSEGSNHEQYF
- TRBJ1-1 TRBV7-9 - TGTGCCAGCAGCTTAGCGCTCCTCAGCCCCGAAGCTTTCTTT CASSLALLSPEAFF
TRBD2 TRBJ2-1 TRBV28 few TGTGCCAGCAGATCCGGGACTAGCGGGACCAGTCCTCAGTTCTTC CASRSGTSGTSPQFF
- TRBJ2-1 TRBV20-1 few TGCAGTGCCCACCGCAATGAGCAGTTCTTC CSAHRNEQFF
TRBD2 TRBJ2-3 TRBV20-1 - TGCAGTGCTAGAGTATTCGGCGGGGGGCCAGATACGCAGTATTTT CSARVFGGGPDTQYF
- TRBJ1-6 TRBV6-5 - TGTGCCAGCAGCCACGGAGATTCACCCCTCCACTTT CASSHGDSPLHF
TRBD2 TRBJ2-5 TRBV18 few TGTGCCAGCTCACCACGGCAAGGGGAGGGAGAGACCCAGTACTTC CASSPRQGEGETQYF
- TRBJ2-1 TRBV20-1 - TGCAGTGCTAGAGGAAGTAGCGGAAACTCCTACAATGAGCAGTTCTTC CSARGSSGNSYNEQFF
- TRBJ2-1 TRBV10-3 - TGTGCCATCAGTGAGCGGACCGAGCACAATGAGCAGTTCTTC CAISERTEHNEQFF
- TRBJ2-4 TRBV20-1 few TGCAGTGCTAGAGATCTTGGCGGCAACAAAAACATTCAGTACTTC CSARDLGGNKNIQYF
- TRBJ1-2 TRBV12-3/TRBV12-4 few TGTGCCAGCAGTTGGACAGATAACTATGGCTACACCTTC CASSWTDNYGYTF
TRBD1 TRBJ2-6 TRBV5-1 - TGCGCCAGCCTCCCGAACCCCGGGACAGCTGGGGCCAACGTCCTGACTTTC CASLPNPGTAGANVLTF
- TRBJ2-1 TRBV9 - TGTGCCAGCAGCGCCCGACTTCAGGAGCAGTTCTTC CASSARLQEQFF
TRBD2 TRBJ2-1 TRBV12-3/TRBV12-4 few TGTGCCAGCAGCCGCCGGACTAGCGGGTCGCACAATGAGCAGTTCTTC CASSRRTSGSHNEQFF
- TRBJ2-3 TRBV27 few TGTGCCAGCAGTTGGGAAAGGGGGGCAGATACGCAGTATTTT CASSWERGADTQYF
- TRBJ1-5 TRBV12-3/TRBV12-4 few TGTGCCAGCAGCGGGGCTGGCAGTTTCAATCAGCCCCAGCATTTT CASSGAGSFNQPQHF
- TRBJ2-3 TRBV7-9 - TGTGCCAGCAGCTCCGAAACAGATACGCAGTATTTT CASSSETDTQYF
- TRBJ2-3 TRBV7-2 - TGTGCCAGCAGCTCCATAACCACAGATACGCAGTATTTT CASSSITTDTQYF
TRBD1 TRBJ2-7 TRBV12-3/TRBV12-4 few TGTGCCAGCAGTAACTTGGGACAGTTCTACGAGCAGTACTTC CASSNLGQFYEQYF
- TRBJ1-2 TRBV25-1 few TGTGCCAGCAGTGAATTAGAGGGTAATGGCTACACCTTC CASSELEGNGYTF
- TRBJ1-2 TRBV10-3 - TGTGCCATCAGTGAGTCTGGGGATCCCTATGGCTACACCTTC CAISESGDPYGYTF
- TRBJ2-2 TRBV19 - TGTGCCAGTATGGCCGGGAGTGTTCGCACCGGGGAGCTGTTTTTT CASMAGSVRTGELFF
- TRBJ2-7 TRBV7-2 - TGTGCCAGCAGCGAGACGCGGAACTCCTACGAGCAGTACTTC CASSETRNSYEQYF
- TRBJ2-3 TRBV6-5 - TGTGCCAGCAGTTGGGGCCGTTCAACGCAGTATTTT CASSWGRSTQYF
TRBD1 TRBJ2-7 TRBV6-1 few TGTGCCAGCACCTTCCGACAGGGCTACGAGCAGTACTTC CASTFRQGYEQYF
- TRBJ2-5 TRBV6-1 few TGTGCCAGCAGTGAAGGGGTCTTGACCCCGGCAGAGACCCAGTACTTC CASSEGVLTPAETQYF
TRBD2 TRBJ2-7 TRBV12-3/TRBV12-4 - TGTGCCAGCACCCGGGGGGGGTGGAAGGACGAGCAGTACTTC CASTRGGWKDEQYF
TRBD1 TRBJ1-4 TRBV12-3/TRBV12-4 few TGTGCCAGCAGTTACCCTCGGGGAAGGGGGCAAAAACTGTTTTTT CASSYPRGRGQKLFF
- TRBJ2-7 TRBV29-1 many TGCAGCGTTGGTTTTGGCGCAGGCTACGAGCAGTACTTC CSVGFGAGYEQYF
TRBD1 TRBJ2-5 TRBV25-1 - TGTGCCAGCAGTGATAGAGACAGGGAGGAGACCCAGTACTTC CASSDRDREETQYF
- TRBJ2-7 TRBV6-5 - TGTGCCAGCAGTTACGGTGTCGGGGCCGAGCAGTACTTC CASSYGVGAEQYF
- TRBJ2-2 TRBV4-2 few TGTGCCAGCAGCCAAGACAGGACCAACACCGGGGAGCTGTTTTTT CASSQDRTNTGELFF
- TRBJ2-5 TRBV20-1 - TGCAGTGCTAGAGATCCCAATGAGGGGCACCCAGAGACCCAGTACTTC CSARDPNEGHPETQYF
TRBD2 TRBJ2-5 TRBV5-1 - TGCGCCAGCAGGGGCGGGAGGGCCCGGGAGACCCAGTACTTC CASRGGRARETQYF
- TRBJ2-1 TRBV12-3/TRBV12-4 few TGTGCCAGCAGTTATCTCCCATCCTACAATGAGCAGTTCTTC CASSYLPSYNEQFF
TRBD2 TRBJ2-5 TRBV7-8 - TGTGCCAGCAGCCGCGGGACTAGCGGGAGGGGGGGACAAGAGACCCAGTACTTC CASSRGTSGRGGQETQYF